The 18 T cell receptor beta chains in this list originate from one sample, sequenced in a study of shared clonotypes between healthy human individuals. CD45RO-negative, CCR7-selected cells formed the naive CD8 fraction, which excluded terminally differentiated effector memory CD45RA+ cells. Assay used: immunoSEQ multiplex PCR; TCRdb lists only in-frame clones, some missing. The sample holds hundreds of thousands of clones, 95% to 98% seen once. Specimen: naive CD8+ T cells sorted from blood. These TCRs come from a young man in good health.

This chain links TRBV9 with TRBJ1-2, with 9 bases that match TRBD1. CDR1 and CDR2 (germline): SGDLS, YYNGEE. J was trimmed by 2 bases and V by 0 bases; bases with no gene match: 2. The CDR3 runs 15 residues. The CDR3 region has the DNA TGTGCCAGCAGCGTAGGACAGGGGGAAAACTATGGCTACACCTTC. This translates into CASSVGQGENYGYTF.

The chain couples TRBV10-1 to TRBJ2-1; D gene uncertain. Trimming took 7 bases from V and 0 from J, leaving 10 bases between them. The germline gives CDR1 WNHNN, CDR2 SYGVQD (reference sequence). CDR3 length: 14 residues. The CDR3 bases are TGCGCCAGCAACGACGGAAGCTCCTACAATGAGCAGTTCTTC. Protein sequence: CASNDGSSYNEQFF.

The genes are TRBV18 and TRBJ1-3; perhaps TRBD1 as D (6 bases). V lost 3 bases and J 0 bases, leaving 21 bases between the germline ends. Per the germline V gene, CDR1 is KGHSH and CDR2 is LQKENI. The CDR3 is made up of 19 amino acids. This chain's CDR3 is CASSPNRGHRAPSGNTIYF. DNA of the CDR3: TGTGCCAGCTCACCGAACAGAGGCCACAGGGCGCCCTCTGGAAACACCATATATTTT.

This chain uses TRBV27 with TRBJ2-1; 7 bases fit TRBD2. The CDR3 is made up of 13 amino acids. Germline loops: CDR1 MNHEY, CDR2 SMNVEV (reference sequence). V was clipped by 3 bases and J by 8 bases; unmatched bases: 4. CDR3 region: CASSFGLVYEQFF. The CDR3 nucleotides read TGTGCCAGCAGTTTTGGACTAGTATATGAGCAGTTCTTC.

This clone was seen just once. The CDR3 bases are TGTGCCAGCAGCATTCACGGGACAGGCGACTACGAGCAGTACTTC. Protein product: CASSIHGTGDYEQYF. V gene TRBV7-6 combines with J gene TRBJ2-7; TRBD1 aligns across 8 bases. This CDR3 is built from 15 residues. J was trimmed by 3 bases and V by 5 bases; bases with no gene match: 9. Germline CDR1 and CDR2: SGHVS and FNYEAQ.

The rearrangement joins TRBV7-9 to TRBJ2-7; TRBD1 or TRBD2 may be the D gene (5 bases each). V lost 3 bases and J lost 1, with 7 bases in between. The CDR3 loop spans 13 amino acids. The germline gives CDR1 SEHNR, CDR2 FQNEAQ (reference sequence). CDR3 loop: CASSLGVSYEQYF. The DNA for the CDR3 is TGTGCCAGCAGCTTGGGGGTTTCCTACGAGCAGTACTTC.

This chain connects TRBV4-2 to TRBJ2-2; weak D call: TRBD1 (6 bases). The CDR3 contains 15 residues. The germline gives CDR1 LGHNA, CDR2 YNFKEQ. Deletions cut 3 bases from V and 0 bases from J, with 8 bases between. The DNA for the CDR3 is TGTGCCAGCAGCCACGACAGGTCGAACACCGGGGAGCTGTTTTTT. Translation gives CASSHDRSNTGELFF.

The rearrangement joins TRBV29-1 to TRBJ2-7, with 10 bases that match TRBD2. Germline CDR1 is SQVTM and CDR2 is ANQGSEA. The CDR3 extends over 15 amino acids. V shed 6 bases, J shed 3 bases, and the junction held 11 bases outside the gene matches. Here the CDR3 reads CSVKLAGRRHYEQYF. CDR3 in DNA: TGCAGCGTCAAACTAGCGGGACGGCGCCACTACGAGCAGTACTTC.

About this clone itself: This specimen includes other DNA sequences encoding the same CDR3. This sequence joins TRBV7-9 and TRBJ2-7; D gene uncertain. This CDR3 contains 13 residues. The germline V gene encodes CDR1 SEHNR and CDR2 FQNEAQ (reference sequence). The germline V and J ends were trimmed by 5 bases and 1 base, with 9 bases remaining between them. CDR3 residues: CASSPQASYEQYF. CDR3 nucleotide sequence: TGTGCCAGCAGCCCCCAGGCATCCTACGAGCAGTACTTC.

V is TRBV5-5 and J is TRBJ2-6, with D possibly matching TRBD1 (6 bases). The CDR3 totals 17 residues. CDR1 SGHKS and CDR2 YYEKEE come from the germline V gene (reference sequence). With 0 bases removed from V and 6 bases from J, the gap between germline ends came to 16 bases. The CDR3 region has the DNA TGTGCCAGCAGCTTGGGTATTACAGGGTATGCGGCCAACGTCCTGACTTTC. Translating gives CASSLGITGYAANVLTF.

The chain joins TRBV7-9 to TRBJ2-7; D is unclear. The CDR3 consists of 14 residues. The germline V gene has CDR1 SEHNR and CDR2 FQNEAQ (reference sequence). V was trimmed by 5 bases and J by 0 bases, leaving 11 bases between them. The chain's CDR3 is CASSAPHSSYEQYF. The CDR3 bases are TGTGCCAGCAGCGCCCCCCATAGCTCCTACGAGCAGTACTTC.

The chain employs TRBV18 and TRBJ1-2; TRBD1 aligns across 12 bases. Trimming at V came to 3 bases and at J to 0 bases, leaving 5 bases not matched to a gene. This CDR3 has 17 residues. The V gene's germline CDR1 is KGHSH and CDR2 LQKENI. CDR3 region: CASSPGQGATANYGYTF. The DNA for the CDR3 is TGTGCCAGCTCACCGGGACAGGGGGCCACCGCTAACTATGGCTACACCTTC.

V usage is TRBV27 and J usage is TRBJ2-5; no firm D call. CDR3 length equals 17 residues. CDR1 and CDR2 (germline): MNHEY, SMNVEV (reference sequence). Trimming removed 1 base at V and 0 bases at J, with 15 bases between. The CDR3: CASSLYPRETYQETQYF. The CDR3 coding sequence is TGTGCCAGCAGTTTATACCCGCGAGAGACCTACCAAGAGACCCAGTACTTC.

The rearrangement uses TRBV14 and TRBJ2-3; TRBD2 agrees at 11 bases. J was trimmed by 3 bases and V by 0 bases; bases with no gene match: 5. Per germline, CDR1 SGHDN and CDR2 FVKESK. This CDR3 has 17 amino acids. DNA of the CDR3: TGTGCCAGCAGCCAAGATAAGCTAGCGGGAGGTACAGATACGCAGTATTTT. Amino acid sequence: CASSQDKLAGGTDTQYF.

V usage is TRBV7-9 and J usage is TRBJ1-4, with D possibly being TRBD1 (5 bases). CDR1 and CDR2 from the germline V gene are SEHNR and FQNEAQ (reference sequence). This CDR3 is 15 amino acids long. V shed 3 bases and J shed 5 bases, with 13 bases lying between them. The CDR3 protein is CASSFRQSGNEKLFF. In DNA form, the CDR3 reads TGTGCCAGCAGCTTCCGACAGAGTGGAAATGAAAAACTGTTTTTT.

CDR3: CATSRAGTDHAGQYF. Written as DNA, the CDR3 is TGTGCCACCAGCAGAGCAGGGACAGACCATGCGGGGCAGTACTTC. The rearrangement links TRBV15 to TRBJ2-7; TRBD1 aligns across 7 bases. With 1 base clipped from V and 9 bases from J, the junction kept 12 bases outside the gene matches. Germline V CDR1 and CDR2: LNHNV, YYDKDF (reference sequence). This CDR3 contains 15 residues. The full variable domain, completed using reference TRBV15 and TRBJ2-7, is DAMVIQNPRYQVTQFGKPVTLSCSQTLNHNVMYWYQQKSSQAPKLLFHYYDKDFNNEADTPDNFQSRRPNTSFCFLDIRSPGLGDTAMYLCATSRAGTDHAGQYFGPGTRLTVT.

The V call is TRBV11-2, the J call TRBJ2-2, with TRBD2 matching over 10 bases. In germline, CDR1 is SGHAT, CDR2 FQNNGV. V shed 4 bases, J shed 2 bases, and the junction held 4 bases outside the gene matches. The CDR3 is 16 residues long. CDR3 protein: CASSSSGRANTGELFF. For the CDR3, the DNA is TGTGCCAGCAGCTCCAGCGGGAGGGCTAACACCGGGGAGCTGTTTTTT. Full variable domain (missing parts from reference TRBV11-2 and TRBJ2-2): EAGVAQSPRYKIIEKRQSVAFWCNPISGHATLYWYQQILGQGPKLLIQFQNNGVVDDSQLPKDRFSAERLKGVDSTLKIQPAKLEDSAVYLCASSSSGRANTGELFFGEGSRLTVL.

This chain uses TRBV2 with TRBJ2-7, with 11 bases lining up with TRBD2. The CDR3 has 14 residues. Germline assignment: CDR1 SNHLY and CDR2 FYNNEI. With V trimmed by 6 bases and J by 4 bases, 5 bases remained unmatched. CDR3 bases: TGTGCCAGCAGGGAACTAGCGGGAGATTACGAGCAGTACTTC. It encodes CASRELAGDYEQYF.